The 22 T cell receptor beta chains presented below share a single source sample, sequenced in a study of regulatory T cells in long-lasting Graves disease. Arm-PCR with iRepertoire HTBI primers amplified the CDR3 regions for these TCR beta libraries. Using its own MiXCR run on the multiplex PCR reads, TCRdb lists one record per CDR3 protein. The sample shows approximately 400,000 distinct CDR3 sequences, around 16% of them seen only once. Time point: newly diagnosed GD, antithyroid drugs for less than 3 months. Construction of the TCR library relied on RNA isolated from PBMCs. The sample was also reused in another study, on T cells in Graves' hyperthyroidism and ophthalmopathy.

Sequenced material: peripheral blood mononuclear cells (PBMCs), taken at new diagnosis, from a patient treated with antithyroid drugs. These receptor sequences come from a woman aged 40 to 49 with Graves disease.

This clonotype appeared a few times. The V call is TRBV6-1, the J call TRBJ2-5; tentatively, D is TRBD1 (6 bases). Germline V lookup: CDR1 MNHNS, CDR2 SASEGT. This CDR3 is 15 amino acids long. The V gene lost 4 bases and the J gene lost 0 bases, with 12 bases spanning the gap. The CDR3 sequence is CASSARQDHQETQYF. CDR3 DNA: TGTGCCAGCAGTGCAAGACAGGACCACCAAGAGACCCAGTACTTC.

The V gene is TRBV7-8, the J gene TRBJ1-2, with no clear D. The CDR3 is 12 amino acids. The ends were cut back, 5 bases at V and 4 bases at J, with 8 bases in the middle. Per the germline V gene, CDR1 is SGHVS and CDR2 is FQNEAQ. CDR3 loop: CASSPFSYGYTF. As DNA, the CDR3 is TGTGCCAGCAGCCCCTTCAGCTATGGCTACACCTTC.

This clonotype appeared a few times. This rearrangement joins TRBV20-1 to TRBJ1-1; tentatively, D is TRBD1 (6 bases). The germline CDR1 and CDR2 sequences are DFQATT and SNEGSKA (reference sequence). V lost 0 bases to trimming and J lost 0 bases, with 14 bases between them. The CDR3 is 16 residues long. This chain's CDR3 is CSARDSLGGMNTEAFF. CDR3 coding DNA: TGCAGTGCTAGAGATAGTCTGGGGGGCATGAACACTGAAGCTTTCTTT.

This clonotype occurred many times. One junction end does not reproduce the germline sequence, and a read error may be involved. The V gene is TRBV6-2 or TRBV6-3, the J gene TRBJ2-3, with D tentatively TRBD2 (6 bases). The CDR3 runs 17 residues. Germline loops: CDR1 MNHEY, CDR2 SVGEGT. This chain's CDR3 is CASRYSRWAGRPDTQYF. As DNA, the CDR3 is TGTGCCAGCAGATACTCTAGATGGGCGGGACGCCCCGATACGCAGTATTTT.

There are many counts of this clonotype. The chain couples TRBV6-2 or TRBV6-3 to TRBJ2-3, with 7 positions matching TRBD1. The germline CDR1 and CDR2 sequences are MNHEY and SVGEGT. V lost 2 bases and J lost 5; bases outside the gene matches: 4. The CDR3 runs to 14 residues. This CDR3 is CASSYPTGVDTQYF. CDR3 DNA sequence: TGTGCCAGCAGTTACCCTACAGGGGTAGATACGCAGTATTTT.

This clonotype was seen many times. The chain carries TRBV12-3 or TRBV12-4 and TRBJ2-6, with a tentative D call TRBD1 (5 bases). This CDR3 has 15 residues. The V and J ends lost 7 bases and 0 bases respectively, with 10 bases between them. The CDR3, as DNA: TGTGCCAGCAATAGACAGCTCTCTGGGGCCAACGTCCTGACTTTC. It is translated as CASNRQLSGANVLTF.

This clonotype was observed a handful of times. The chain joins TRBV28 to TRBJ2-2, with TRBD2 matching over 7 bases. Germline CDR1 and CDR2: MDHEN and SYDVKM. CDR3 length equals 17 residues. V gave up 5 bases and J gave up 7 bases; unmatched junction bases: 16. This CDR3 reads CASSLRLWGGMRGELFF. In DNA form, the CDR3 reads TGTGCCAGCAGTCTTCGGCTCTGGGGGGGTATGCGCGGGGAGCTGTTTTTT.

A few counts support this clonotype. V is TRBV14 and J is TRBJ1-1; 7 bases are shared with TRBD1. V lost 3 bases to trimming and J lost 8 bases; unmatched junction nucleotides: 12. The CDR3 has 15 amino acids. CDR1 is SGHDN, CDR2 FVKESK, per germline. CDR3 loop: CASSHYDRADWEAFF. DNA of the CDR3: TGTGCCAGCAGCCATTACGACAGGGCCGACTGGGAAGCTTTCTTT.

The V and J genes are TRBV27 and TRBJ2-5; TRBD2 matches 7 bases. The CDR3 sequence is 11 residues long. Unmatched junction bases numbered 2, after V lost 1 base and J lost 12 bases. Germline CDR1 is MNHEY and CDR2 is SMNVEV (reference sequence). CDR3 bases: TGTGCCAGCAGTTTATATGGGAGGGAGTACTTC. Protein product: CASSLYGREYF.

The V and J genes are TRBV11-2 and TRBJ2-7, with TRBD2 identical over 8 bases. V dropped 4 bases and J dropped 7; count of bases not matched to a gene: 12. Germline assignment: CDR1 SGHAT and CDR2 FQNNGV. The CDR3 contains 15 residues. The CDR3 DNA follows: TGTGCCAGCAGCTCGCTAGCGGGCCTAGAGAAAGAGCAGTACTTC. Amino acid sequence: CASSSLAGLEKEQYF.

The J gene is TRBJ1-4, the V gene TRBV30; D might be TRBD1 (5 bases). Between the trimmed V and J ends, which lost 4 bases and 0 bases, there was a span of 12 bases. The CDR3 loop spans 15 amino acids. CDR1 and CDR2 (germline): GTSNPN, SVGIG (reference sequence). DNA of the CDR3: TGTGCCTGGACAGGGCGGTTGACAACTAATGAAAAACTGTTTTTT. This gives the protein CAWTGRLTTNEKLFF.

This clonotype was counted ten times or more. This chain connects TRBV11-1 to TRBJ2-7, with D maybe TRBD2 (6 bases). V lost 5 bases and J lost 3, with 14 bases in between. Germline V lookup: CDR1 SGHAT, CDR2 FQDESV (reference sequence). This CDR3 has 14 residues. The CDR3 here is CASSTTSWDYEQYF. CDR3 in DNA: TGTGCCAGCAGCACTACTAGCTGGGACTACGAGCAGTACTTC.

In this sample, this clonotype turned up many times. V and J are TRBV7-9 and TRBJ2-1; 9 nucleotides agree with TRBD1. Germline lookup yields CDR1 SEHNR and CDR2 FQNEAQ (reference sequence). The length of the CDR3 is 15 residues. Trimming removed 5 bases from V and 2 bases from J; junction bases left unmatched: 4. Here the CDR3 reads CASSKGQGTYNEQFF. CDR3 nucleotides: TGTGCCAGCAGCAAGGGACAGGGCACCTACAATGAGCAGTTCTTC.

This clonotype came up once. The chain recombines TRBV5-5 with TRBJ2-5; the match to TRBD1 covers 10 bases. Trimming at V came to 3 bases and at J to 4 bases, leaving 3 bases not matched to a gene. The CDR3 loop spans 14 amino acids. Germline V CDR1 and CDR2: SGHKS, YYEKEE (reference sequence). CDR3 DNA sequence: TGTGCCAGCAGCTGGGACAGGGGATCAGAGACCCAGTACTTC. This codes for CASSWDRGSETQYF.

The chain links TRBV14 to TRBJ2-7; perhaps TRBD2 as D (6 bases). With 2 bases removed from V and 5 bases from J, the gap between germline ends came to 13 bases. The CDR3 spans 14 residues. From germline, CDR1 is SGHDN and CDR2 FVKESK. CDR3 sequence reads: CASSQTGRRDEQYF. CDR3 sequence (DNA): TGTGCCAGCAGCCAAACGGGAAGGAGGGACGAGCAGTACTTC. The full variable domain, completed using reference TRBV14 and TRBJ2-7, is EAGVTQFPSHSVIEKGQTVTLRCDPISGHDNLYWYRRVMGKEIKFLLHFVKESKQDESGMPNNRFLAERTGGTYSTLKVQPAELEDSGVYFCASSQTGRRDEQYFGPGTRLTVT.

V is TRBV18 and J is TRBJ2-1; 10 bases match TRBD2. This CDR3 comprises 16 residues. The V and J ends lost 5 bases and 9 bases, in that order; junction bases with no gene match: 13. Germline V gives CDR1 KGHSH, CDR2 LQKENI. The CDR3 region has the DNA TGTGCCAGCTCATCAACTAGCGGGGCGCCGAAAGGTGAGCAGTTCTTC. Its protein is CASSSTSGAPKGEQFF.

At least ten counts were recorded for this clonotype. The CDR3 sequence: CASSSTSGNPYEQYF. CDR3 nucleotide sequence: TGTGCCAGCAGTTCGACTAGCGGGAACCCCTACGAGCAGTACTTC. The chain employs TRBV28 and TRBJ2-7; 11 bases agree with TRBD2. V lost 4 bases and J lost 2; bases outside the gene matches: 4. Germline V lookup: CDR1 MDHEN, CDR2 SYDVKM. The CDR3 consists of 15 residues.

The V and J genes are TRBV20-1 and TRBJ2-2, with D possibly TRBD2 on 6 matching bases. Trimming shortened V by 3 bases and J by 7 bases, and 21 bases separated the two germline ends. The CDR3 has 16 residues. Germline V CDR1 and CDR2: DFQATT, SNEGSKA (reference sequence). The chain's CDR3 is CSASLGQGGPGGELFF. The CDR3 DNA follows: TGCAGTGCTAGTTTAGGTCAGGGAGGTCCGGGCGGGGAGCTGTTTTTT.

The CDR3 sequence: CASSPRTVRNQPQHF. Here the CDR3 DNA reads TGTGCCAGTAGTCCCCGGACAGTTCGCAATCAGCCCCAGCATTTT. V is TRBV19 and J is TRBJ1-5; D may be TRBD1 (6 bases). V dropped 5 bases and J dropped 2 bases, with 13 bases sitting between them. CDR1 is LNHDA and CDR2 is SQIVND in the germline V gene (reference sequence). The CDR3 covers 15 residues.

This clonotype was found a few times. The rearrangement uses TRBV6-2 or TRBV6-3 and TRBJ1-1; a weak D match, TRBD1 (6 bases). CDR3 length: 16 amino acids. V was trimmed by 6 bases and J by 0 bases, leaving 17 bases between them. Germline CDR1 MNHEY, CDR2 SVGEGT. Here the CDR3 reads CASRSDRRGMNTEAFF. The CDR3 DNA is TGTGCCAGCAGATCCGACAGGAGGGGGATGAACACTGAAGCTTTCTTT.

Note on this clonotype: Possible read error: a much larger clone is one base away. The chain is built from TRBV7-8 and TRBJ2-5; TRBD2 matches at 8 bases. V was clipped by 3 bases and J by 2 bases; unmatched bases: 5. The CDR3 sequence is 15 residues long. Looked up from germline, CDR1 is SGHVS and CDR2 is FQNEAQ. CDR3 bases: TGTGCCAGCAGCTTTCCAGCGGGGGAGCAAGAGACCCAGTACTTC. It translates to CASSFPAGEQETQYF.

V usage is TRBV6-1 and J usage is TRBJ2-3, with 7 bases aligning to TRBD2. Germline V CDR1 and CDR2: MNHNS, SASEGT. This CDR3 has 12 residues. V lost 7 bases and J lost 8; bases outside the gene matches: 6. The CDR3 DNA reads as TGTGCCAGCAACCCGGGACTAACTACGCAGTATTTT. Translation gives CASNPGLTTQYF.